One and the same sample provided the 3 T cell receptor beta chains below, sequenced in a study of Ad26.COV2.S vaccination and SARS-CoV-2 variants. Noted treatment: some 19 received Ad26.COV2.S at low or high dose, single or two shots; roughly 5 received placebo; per-sample allocation not given. After the first vaccine or placebo injection, samples were drawn on day 63. The repertoire was sequenced with immunoSEQ multiplex PCR; TCRdb's copy has only in-frame clones and lacks some. This table has 450,000 to 550,000 clones, about 89% appearing once. The sequencing used peripheral blood, collected in a trial of Ad26.COV2.S vaccine versus placebo. The receptors come from a person aged 18 to 59 who received the Ad26.COV2.S COVID-19 vaccine or a placebo.

The CDR3 nucleotides read TGTGCCAGCAGAGCGACAACAGGTGGTGGCTACACCTTC. As protein: CASRATTGGGYTF. The V and J genes are TRBV6-5 and TRBJ1-2; perhaps TRBD1 as D (5 bases). V gave up 6 bases and J gave up 7 bases, with 15 bases separating them. The CDR3 has 13 residues. The germline V gene encodes CDR1 MNHEY and CDR2 SVGAGI.

Only one count was recorded for this clone. This chain joins TRBV19 and TRBJ2-3, with D unresolved. Germline V gene data show CDR1 as LNHDA and CDR2 as SQIVND (reference sequence). CDR3 length equals 15 residues. Trimming left V 9 bases short and J 1 base short, with 17 bases between. CDR3 nucleotides: TGTGCCAGCAGGACGGAGACCTCCGGCACAGATACGCAGTATTTT. Residues: CASRTETSGTDTQYF.

The chain carries TRBV4-3 and TRBJ1-1, with D possibly being TRBD1 (6 bases). With 2 bases removed from V and 1 base from J, the gap between germline ends came to 8 bases. Germline V gene data show CDR1 as LGHNA and CDR2 as YSLEER. The CDR3 covers 14 residues. As DNA, the CDR3 is TGCGCCAGCAGCCAATTACAGGGGAACACTGAAGCTTTCTTT. Protein: CASSQLQGNTEAFF.